The following is a T cell receptor (beta chain) sequence with its context. The antigen is undetermined. This CDR3 spans 19 amino acids. The germline V gene has CDR1 ENHRY and CDR2 SYGVKD. V shed 3 bases and J 0 bases; nucleotides not matched to a gene: 8. The sample originates from a study of regulatory T cells in long-lasting Graves disease. Study-level findings and limits: Those with persistent Graves' had less TCR diversity than newly diagnosed patients.

Time point noted: newly diagnosed GD, antithyroid drugs for less than 3 months. The TCR library was made from RNA extracted from PBMCs. For TCR beta, libraries came from iRepertoire HTBI primers and Arm-PCR of CDR3 regions. TCRdb used MiXCR to reprocess the multiplex PCR reads, holding one entry per CDR3 protein. The table shows about 520,000 distinct CDR3 sequences, with 9.5% to 15% occurring only once. The data were also submitted as part of a second study, on T cells in Graves' hyperthyroidism and ophthalmopathy. From that report: Initially, a first-round RT-PCR of the TCR CDR3 employed the HTBI primer set.

This receptor was taken from a woman aged 25 to 45 with Graves disease. The sample here was peripheral blood mononuclear cells (PBMCs), taken at new diagnosis, from a patient treated with antithyroid drugs. This chain links TRBV10-3 with TRBJ1-6, with 10 bases fitting TRBD1. CDR3 sequence (DNA): TGTGCCATCAGTGAAGACAGGGGGCCCTTTAGCTCCTATAATTCACCCCTCCACTTT. This codes for CAISEDRGPFSSYNSPLHF.